These 11 T cell receptor beta chains were sequenced from one sample in a study of cytomegalovirus exposure and HLA in healthy donors. Profiled with immunoSEQ multiplex PCR; TCRdb holds only in-frame clones, not every one. The sample lists a few hundred thousand clones, 65% to 85% occurring once. Specimen: PBMCs. The receptors shown here come from a woman between 25 and 40 years old in good health and CMV-seropositive.

The rearrangement uses TRBV7-6 and TRBJ1-3; 7 positions agree with TRBD1. Germline CDR1 and CDR2: SGHVS and FNYEAQ. There are 15 residues in the CDR3. Unmatched junction bases numbered 4, after V lost 5 bases and J lost 0 bases. Here the CDR3 DNA reads TGTGCCAGCAGCCAGACAGGGAGCTCTGGAAACACCATATATTTT. This codes for CASSQTGSSGNTIYF.

The chain links TRBV18 to TRBJ1-1; the D gene is possibly TRBD1 (5 bases). Germline assignment: CDR1 KGHSH and CDR2 LQKENI. The CDR3 runs to 15 residues. V was clipped by 1 base and J by 1 base, with 10 bases between them. The CDR3 reads CASSPQGHSNTEAFF. CDR3 DNA: TGTGCCAGCTCACCACAAGGACATTCGAACACTGAAGCTTTCTTT.

The rearrangement joins TRBV19 to TRBJ2-3; 12 bases fit TRBD2. The germline CDR1 and CDR2 sequences are LNHDA and SQIVND (reference sequence). The CDR3 runs to 16 residues. Losses at the gene ends were 6 bases for V and 4 bases for J; bases not matched to a gene: 8. The CDR3 DNA follows: TGTGCCAGTAGCCGCTCTAGCGGGAGGGCGGCAGATACGCAGTATTTT. Protein sequence: CASSRSSGRAADTQYF.

As for this clone: Other DNA variants within this sample encode the same CDR3. The rearrangement links TRBV5-1 to TRBJ2-7; 11 bases map to TRBD2. The CDR3 spans 15 residues. Germline assignment: CDR1 SGHRS and CDR2 YFSETQ. J lost 0 bases, V lost 4 bases, and 3 bases had no gene match. The CDR3 coding sequence is TGCGCCAGCAGCAGAGGGACTAGCGGCTCCTACGAGCAGTACTTC. Amino acid sequence: CASSRGTSGSYEQYF.

This chain uses TRBV7-6 with TRBJ2-3; TRBD2 agrees at 11 bases. The length of the CDR3 is 17 residues. V was pared by 4 bases and J by 8 bases, with 14 bases of the junction left unmatched. Germline assignment: CDR1 SGHVS and CDR2 FNYEAQ. The CDR3: CASSSSGGTSGFGTQYF. CDR3 nucleotide sequence: TGTGCCAGCAGCTCCTCAGGAGGGACTAGCGGCTTTGGTACGCAGTATTTT.

The chain employs TRBV5-1 and TRBJ2-1, with D unresolved. The germline V gene encodes CDR1 SGHRS and CDR2 YFSETQ. V was clipped by 1 base and J by 6 bases, with 8 bases between them. The CDR3 length is 13 residues. The CDR3 nucleotides are TGCGCCAGCAGCTTGCTCCTGGGCAATGAGCAGTTCTTC. The encoded protein is CASSLLLGNEQFF.

The chain combines TRBV2 with TRBJ1-5; D might be TRBD1 (5 bases). Germline CDR1 reads SNHLY; CDR2 reads FYNNEI. V lost 3 bases and J lost 3, with 12 bases in between. CDR3 size: 15 residues. The DNA for the CDR3 is TGTGCCAGCAGTGAGGGTAGGGGACCCAATCAGCCCCAGCATTTT. This gives the protein CASSEGRGPNQPQHF.

This clone appeared a single time. This chain joins TRBV29-1 and TRBJ1-2; D remains unclear. Germline-derived CDR1 and CDR2 are SQVTM and ANQGSEA. V dropped 2 bases and J dropped 7 bases, with 8 bases sitting between them. There are 11 residues in the CDR3. CDR3 coding DNA: TGCAGCGTTGAATCCAGGAGTGGCTACACCTTC. The encoded protein is CSVESRSGYTF.

The rearrangement links TRBV6-4 to TRBJ1-3; TRBD1 matches 7 bases. The germline gives CDR1 MRHNA, CDR2 SNTAGT. V dropped 2 bases and J dropped 4; count of bases not matched to a gene: 11. The CDR3 sequence is 17 residues long. The CDR3 DNA follows: TGTGCCAGCAGTGACCACTACACAGGGGCGGAGGGAAACACCATATATTTT. Protein sequence: CASSDHYTGAEGNTIYF.

This clone is deemed medium-sized. This sequence joins TRBV6-4 and TRBJ2-3; TRBD2 agrees at 7 bases. CDR1 MRHNA and CDR2 SNTAGT come from the germline V gene. The CDR3 spans 15 residues. With V trimmed by 4 bases and J by 0 bases, 4 bases remained unmatched. This chain's CDR3 is CASSVKAGSTDTQYF. CDR3 sequence (DNA): TGTGCCAGCAGTGTAAAAGCGGGGAGCACAGATACGCAGTATTTT.

The rearrangement links TRBV6-5 to TRBJ1-2; D is unresolved. V shed 4 bases and J shed 8 bases, with 8 bases lying between them. Germline V gene data show CDR1 as MNHEY and CDR2 as SVGAGI. CDR3 length: 11 residues. For the CDR3, the DNA is TGTGCCAGCAGTTTCCGAGGCGGCTACACCTTC. Residues: CASSFRGGYTF.